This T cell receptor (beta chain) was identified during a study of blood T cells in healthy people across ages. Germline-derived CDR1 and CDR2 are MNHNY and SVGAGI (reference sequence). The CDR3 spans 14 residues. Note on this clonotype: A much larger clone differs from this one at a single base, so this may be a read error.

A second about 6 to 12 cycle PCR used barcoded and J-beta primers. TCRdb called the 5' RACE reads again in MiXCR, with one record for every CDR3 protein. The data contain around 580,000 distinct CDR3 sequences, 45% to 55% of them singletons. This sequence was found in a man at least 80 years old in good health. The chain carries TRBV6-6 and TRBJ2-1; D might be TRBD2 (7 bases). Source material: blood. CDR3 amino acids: CANSSVRGRVEQFF. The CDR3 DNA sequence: TGTGCCAACAGTTCAGTTAGGGGGAGGGTGGAGCAGTTCTTC.